These 18 T cell receptor beta chains came from one sample sequenced in a study of CD8+CD57+ T cells in acquired aplastic anemia. The study profiled TCR beta VDJ and CDR3 using genomic DNA as template. From the reads, TCRdb called clonotypes with MiXCR, one entry per CDR3 protein. The sample has 250,000 to 350,000 distinct CDR3 sequences; 50% to 70% are singletons. Sequencing was carried out using sorted CD4+, CD8+, or CD8+CD57+ T cells (not recorded which) from PBMCs. Source of these receptors: a human donor with severe aplastic anemia or a healthy control (not recorded which).

CDR3 sequence reads: CASSLSVVNTEAFF. DNA for the CDR3: TGCGCCAGCAGCTTGTCCGTCGTGAACACTGAAGCTTTCTTT. This chain links TRBV5-1 with TRBJ1-1; D gene ambiguous. The V gene lost 1 base and the J gene lost 0 bases, with 7 bases spanning the gap. CDR1 is SGHRS and CDR2 is YFSETQ in the germline V gene. This CDR3 region has 14 residues.

The sample holds many counts of this clonotype. The chain couples TRBV14 to TRBJ2-4; D possibly uses TRBD1 or TRBD2 (6 bases each). V was clipped by 0 bases and J by 0 bases, with 12 bases between them. CDR3 length equals 17 residues. The germline V gene encodes CDR1 SGHDN and CDR2 FVKESK. Here the CDR3 reads CASSQDSRGLAKNIQYF. DNA of the CDR3: TGTGCCAGCAGCCAAGACTCTCGGGGGCTAGCCAAAAACATTCAGTACTTC.

The J gene is TRBJ1-5, the V gene TRBV7-6, with 8 bases matching TRBD1. The germline V gene has CDR1 SGHVS and CDR2 FNYEAQ. The V gene end was trimmed by 3 bases and the J gene end by 3 bases; junction bases not matched to a gene: 4. The CDR3 totals 15 residues. CDR3 sequence (DNA): TGTGCCAGCAGCTTGACAGGGGCCATCAATCAGCCCCAGCATTTT. Its translation is CASSLTGAINQPQHF. Based on the CDR3 plus reference TRBV7-6 and TRBJ1-5, the full variable domain is GAGVSQSPRYKVTKRGQDVALRCDPISGHVSLYWYRQALGQGPEFLTYFNYEAQQDKSGLPNDRFSAERPEGSISTLTIQRTEQRDSAMYRCASSLTGAINQPQHFGDGTRLSIL.

The gene calls are TRBV7-9 and TRBJ2-7; D is perhaps TRBD2 (6 bases). Looked up from germline, CDR1 is SEHNR and CDR2 is FQNEAQ (reference sequence). The CDR3 has 15 amino acids. V was cut by 1 base and J by 6 bases, with 16 bases left in between. As DNA, the CDR3 is TGTGCCAGCAGCTTAGTCGAGACTAGAAATTCCGAGCAGTACTTC. Its protein is CASSLVETRNSEQYF.

The chain is built from TRBV9 and TRBJ1-1; D is perhaps TRBD1 (6 bases). The CDR3 spans 13 residues. In germline, CDR1 is SGDLS, CDR2 YYNGEE. Trimming took off 2 bases at V and 7 bases at J, with 12 bases between the two ends. The chain's CDR3 is CASSVDSDFEAFF. The CDR3 DNA is TGTGCCAGCAGCGTGGACAGTGATTTTGAAGCTTTCTTT.

Note on this clonotype: This may stem from a read error, because a much larger clone lies one nucleotide away. The gene calls are TRBV20-1 and TRBJ1-3; 9 nucleotides match TRBD1. Trimming cost V 6 bases and J 0 bases; bases outside gene matches: 15. In germline, CDR1 is DFQATT, CDR2 SNEGSKA (reference sequence). The CDR3 length is 18 residues. The CDR3 sequence is CSAPPGQGKFSSGNTIYF. For the CDR3, the DNA is TGCAGTGCGCCGCCGGGACAGGGAAAATTTAGCTCTGGAAACACCATATATTTT.

As for this clonotype: The CDR3 does not close with the conserved phenylalanine or tryptophan, likely indicating a read error. This chain joins TRBV19 and TRBJ2-1, with D possibly matching TRBD2 (6 bases). CDR1 and CDR2 from the germline V gene are LNHDA and SQIVND (reference sequence). CDR3 length equals 15 residues. Trimming pared 7 bases from V and 0 bases from J, leaving 13 bases between. The CDR3 spells CASKPLASSYNEQFL. The CDR3 bases are TGTGCCAGTAAACCCCTAGCGAGCTCCTACAATGAGCAGTTCCTC.

This clonotype occurred many times. The chain recombines TRBV7-9 with TRBJ2-5, with TRBD1 matching 10 bases. Germline V gene lookup returns CDR1 SEHNR and CDR2 FQNEAQ (reference sequence). V dropped 5 bases and J dropped 2; count of bases not matched to a gene: 2. The CDR3 length is 14 residues. CDR3 residues: CASSRTGGQETQYF. In DNA form, the CDR3 reads TGTGCCAGCAGCCGGACAGGGGGACAAGAGACCCAGTACTTC.

This clonotype was detected ten times or more. V and J are TRBV3-1 and TRBJ2-7, with 7 bases identical to TRBD1. The CDR3 length is 14 residues. J gave up 4 bases and V 6 bases, and 9 bases lay outside the gene matches. CDR1 is LGHDT, CDR2 YNNKEL, per germline (reference sequence). The CDR3 protein is CASRQTNRGYEQYF. CDR3 sequence (DNA): TGTGCCAGCAGACAAACCAACAGGGGATACGAGCAGTACTTC.

There are many counts of this clonotype. The J gene is TRBJ2-3, the V gene TRBV20-1, with TRBD2 identical over 8 bases. This CDR3 has 13 residues. Trimming cost V 1 base and J 6 bases; bases outside gene matches: 3. CDR1 is DFQATT, CDR2 SNEGSKA, per germline (reference sequence). This CDR3 reads CSARAGRGDTQYF. The CDR3 DNA reads TGCAGTGCTAGAGCCGGGAGGGGTGATACGCAGTATTTT.

CDR3 in DNA: TGTGCCAGCAGCCAACTTCGCACAGATACGCAGTATTTT. It specifies CASSQLRTDTQYF. This rearrangement joins TRBV14 to TRBJ2-3; D ambiguous. V lost 2 bases, J lost 1 base, and 4 bases lay in between. Germline CDR1 and CDR2: SGHDN and FVKESK. The CDR3 loop spans 13 amino acids.

This sequence joins TRBV5-1 and TRBJ2-7; D tentatively reads TRBD1 or TRBD2 (5 bases each). This CDR3 has 11 amino acids. The germline V gene has CDR1 SGHRS and CDR2 YFSETQ. V shed 3 bases and J shed 11 bases, with 12 bases lying between them. The CDR3 is CASSSGTMEYF. For the CDR3, the DNA is TGCGCCAGCAGCTCCGGGACGATGGAGTACTTC.

The CDR3 DNA reads TGTGCCAGCACCCCGAAAACAGGTTCCCCCGGGGCCAATGAGCAGTTCTTC. As protein: CASTPKTGSPGANEQFF. This chain connects TRBV12-3 or TRBV12-4 to TRBJ2-1; D is tentatively TRBD1 or TRBD2 (5 bases each). With 7 bases removed from V and 6 bases from J, the gap between germline ends came to 25 bases. The CDR3 covers 17 residues.

This clonotype has more than one count but fewer than ten. The V call is TRBV20-1, the J call TRBJ1-2; D is undetermined. The CDR3 has 12 residues. Germline V gives CDR1 DFQATT, CDR2 SNEGSKA (reference sequence). Between the trimmed V and J ends, which lost 2 bases and 8 bases, there was a span of 12 bases. DNA for the CDR3: TGCAGTGCTAGACCTGGGTTGAAGGGCTACACCTTC. The encoded protein is CSARPGLKGYTF.

The chain couples TRBV6-6 to TRBJ1-2; TRBD1 is a possible D gene (6 bases). Trimming cost V 10 bases and J 2 bases, with 14 bases left between them. There are 13 residues in the CDR3. Germline assignment: CDR1 MNHNY and CDR2 SVGAGI (reference sequence). The CDR3 protein is CAIRTDSNYGYTF. CDR3 bases: TGTGCCATCAGGACGGACAGCAACTATGGCTACACCTTC.

The chain combines TRBV11-2 with TRBJ2-1; 12 bases line up with TRBD2. CDR3 length: 20 amino acids. Germline V CDR1 and CDR2: SGHAT, FQNNGV. Trimming took 1 base from V and 4 from J; bases not matched to a gene: 14. The CDR3 loop reads CASSLADLRLAGGLYNEQFF. DNA for the CDR3: TGTGCCAGCAGCTTAGCCGACCTGAGGCTAGCGGGAGGGCTATACAATGAGCAGTTCTTC.

V and J are TRBV7-9 and TRBJ2-1, with 8 bases aligning to TRBD2. CDR1 is SEHNR, CDR2 FQNEAQ, per germline (reference sequence). V trimming: 8 bases; J trimming: 4 bases; junction bases outside the gene matches: 4. The CDR3 length is 13 residues. The CDR3 reads CASGQREYNEQFF. DNA of the CDR3: TGTGCCAGCGGCCAGCGGGAGTACAATGAGCAGTTCTTC.

The chain links TRBV10-1 to TRBJ2-1, with D uncertain. Per germline, CDR1 WNHNN and CDR2 SYGVQD (reference sequence). V was trimmed by 0 bases and J by 2 bases, leaving 2 bases between them. CDR3 length equals 13 residues. CDR3 nucleotide sequence: TGCGCCAGCAGTGAGTCGGCCTACAATGAGCAGTTCTTC. Its protein is CASSESAYNEQFF.